This TCR beta chain stems from a study of patients and donors after allogeneic stem cell transplantation. TCRdb ran MiXCR on the RT-PCR reads and lists one entry per CDR3 protein. The sample lists about 210,000 distinct CDR3 sequences, more than 35% occurring once. This clonotype was seen a handful of times. V lost 3 bases and J 0 bases, leaving 11 bases between the germline ends. This CDR3 has 15 residues. Germline CDR1 and CDR2: SEHNR and FQNEAQ (reference sequence). The sequence was obtained from a human donor who was either an allogeneic HSCT recipient or a stem cell or donor lymphocyte infusion donor (not recorded which). It is not recorded whose cells these are; they may come from a transplant donor. The genes are TRBV7-9 and TRBJ1-1; no clear D gene. Material: blood, either unsorted or a sorted T cell fraction (not recorded which). The CDR3 is CASSFTPALNTEAFF. CDR3 nucleotide sequence: TGTGCCAGCAGCTTCACCCCCGCATTGAACACTGAAGCTTTCTTT. Combining the CDR3 with reference TRBV7-9 and TRBJ1-1 gives the whole variable domain DTGVSQNPRHKITKRGQNVTFRCDPISEHNRLYWYRQTLGQGPEFLTYFQNEAQLEKSRLLSDRFSAERPKGSFSTLEIQRTEQGDSAMYLCASSFTPALNTEAFFGQGTRLTVV.